These T cell receptor beta chains were read from a single sample in a study of glioma-infiltrating T cells after dendritic cell vaccination. Some clones are missing from TCRdb's copy, which holds only in-frame ones; the method was immunoSEQ multiplex PCR. The table lists about 65,000 clones, around nine tenths of them singletons. The input for sequencing was blood, taken after dendritic cell vaccination. These TCRs come from a human donor with glioblastoma. Both conserved end residues are part of each CDR3. A D gene is named only where the DNA matches it firmly. Rows give clone size only sometimes, using once, few, many, or a class for an expanded clone.

j_call,d_call,clone_size,v_call,cdr3_nt,cdr3_aa
TRBJ1-1,NA,NA,TRBV29-1,TGCAGCGTTGAAGGGGGGGGTGCTGTGAACACTGAAGCTTTCTTT,CSVEGGGAVNTEAFF
TRBJ2-1,NA,few,TRBV6-4,TGTGCCAGCAGACCAAGCACCTCCTACAATGAGCAGTTCTTC,CASRPSTSYNEQFF
TRBJ1-2,TRBD1,NA,TRBV19,TGTGCCAGTAGTATAGACAATCCTAGCACAGGGGGCAGGGATGGCTACACCTTC,CASSIDNPSTGGRDGYTF
TRBJ1-6,NA,NA,TRBV5-1,TGCGCCAGCAGCCTGGACGGTCTTAATTCACCCCTCCACTTT,CASSLDGLNSPLHF
TRBJ2-1,TRBD1,NA,TRBV4-3,TGCGCCAGCAGCGAATCGACAGGGGCGGTGAGAAATGAGCAGTTCTTC,CASSESTGAVRNEQFF
TRBJ1-1,NA,NA,TRBV5-1,TGCGCCAGCGGCCAGGGAACCACTGAAGCTTTCTTT,CASGQGTTEAFF
TRBJ1-4,TRBD1,NA,TRBV6-5,TGTGCCAGCAGTTTCTATAGGACAGGGAGTAATGAAAAACTGTTTTTT,CASSFYRTGSNEKLFF
TRBJ2-1,NA,NA,TRBV21-1,TGTGCCAGCAGCACCCGGGACAGGGTCCACAATGAGCAGTTCTTC,CASSTRDRVHNEQFF
TRBJ2-7,NA,NA,TRBV4-1,TGCGCCAGCAGCCAAAACCCACTTTACAGGCGCCGCTACGAGCAGTACTTC,CASSQNPLYRRRYEQYF
TRBJ1-1,TRBD1,few,TRBV25-1,TGTGCCAGCACTACTTGGGGACAGCAGGACACTGAAGCTTTCTTT,CASTTWGQQDTEAFF
TRBJ2-1,TRBD1,few,TRBV5-5,TGTGCCACCCCGGGACAGTCCTACAATGAGCAGTTCTTC,CATPGQSYNEQFF
TRBJ2-3,NA,NA,TRBV9,TGTGCCAGCAGCGTAGCTACTCCCTCCACAGATACGCAGTATTTT,CASSVATPSTDTQYF
TRBJ1-1,NA,NA,TRBV11-3,TGTGCCAGCAGCTTAGAGGGGGGGCCGAGAGCTTTCTTT,CASSLEGGPRAFF
TRBJ2-5,NA,NA,TRBV6-5,TGTGCCAGCAGTGTACAGGGTGAACAGACCCAGTACTTC,CASSVQGEQTQYF
TRBJ2-4,NA,NA,TRBV7-8,TGTGCCAGCAGCTTAGAGGTGGGGGGGGCCTCCAAAAACATTCAGTACTTC,CASSLEVGGASKNIQYF
TRBJ2-7,NA,NA,TRBV7-9,TGTGCCAGCAGCTTAGCGTCAGGGGGGTTTGGCGAGCAGTACTTC,CASSLASGGFGEQYF
TRBJ1-2,TRBD1,NA,TRBV14,TGTGCCAGCAGCCAAATTCCGACCAGGAGGACAGGGGTACTCTATGGCTACACCTTC,CASSQIPTRRTGVLYGYTF
TRBJ1-6,NA,NA,TRBV9,TGTGCCAGCAGCGTAGGGTCACACCTCCCCAACTCACCCCTCCACTTT,CASSVGSHLPNSPLHF
TRBJ1-1,TRBD1,NA,TRBV12-5,TGTGCTAGTGGTCCTGGACAGGGGGACACTGAAGCTTTCTTT,CASGPGQGDTEAFF
TRBJ1-1,NA,few,TRBV10-3,TGTGCCACCGACCGCAGGGGTGAGGTTACTGAAGCTTTCTTT,CATDRRGEVTEAFF
TRBJ2-3,NA,NA,TRBV6-1,TGTGCCAGCAGCGAATATATCGGGACAACCACAGATACGCAGTATTTT,CASSEYIGTTTDTQYF
TRBJ2-1,TRBD1,NA,TRBV10-3,TGTGCCATCAGTGAGTCCTTGGACAGGGAGGTCGACAATGAGCAGTTCTTC,CAISESLDREVDNEQFF
TRBJ1-5,NA,NA,TRBV30,TGTGCCTGGAGCGCAGCTCCAGGGAGGGCCAATCAGCCCCAGCATTTT,CAWSAAPGRANQPQHF
TRBJ1-2,TRBD1,NA,TRBV29-1,TGCAGCGTTAAGTACAGGGGGAAGGATGGCTACACCTTC,CSVKYRGKDGYTF
TRBJ1-5,NA,NA,TRBV2,TGTGCCAGCAGGGAGGAGTTCGGCAATCAGCCCCAGCATTTT,CASREEFGNQPQHF
TRBJ1-5,TRBD1,NA,TRBV7-9,TGTGCCAGCAGCTCAACAGGGGGCGGAACAAATCAGCCCCAGCATTTT,CASSSTGGGTNQPQHF
TRBJ2-2,NA,NA,TRBV11-2,TGTGCCAGCAGCGTTCGAGTAACAGGCGGGGAGCTGTTTTTT,CASSVRVTGGELFF
TRBJ2-2,NA,NA,TRBV10-1,TGCGCCAGCAGTGACGGACAGATCGCGAACACCGGGGAGCTGTTTTTT,CASSDGQIANTGELFF
TRBJ2-7,TRBD2,NA,TRBV18,TGTGCCAGCTCACCACCGGGCGGGGGCTCCTACGAGCAGTACTTC,CASSPPGGGSYEQYF
TRBJ2-1,NA,NA,TRBV12-5,TGTGCTAGTGGTTTGTACAGGGTTAAGGATGAGCAGTTCTTC,CASGLYRVKDEQFF
TRBJ1-5,TRBD1,once,TRBV30,TGTGCCTGGAGTATAGGGCAGGGGGCACGACAGCCCCAGCATTTT,CAWSIGQGARQPQHF
TRBJ2-1,NA,once,TRBV27,TGTGCCAGCAGTCCGACCCCAACACACTACAATGAGCAATTCTTC,CASSPTPTHYNEQFF
TRBJ2-3,TRBD1,NA,TRBV19,TGTGCCAGTGGTCACAGGACAGGGGCAGATACGCAGTATTTT,CASGHRTGADTQYF
TRBJ2-2,TRBD2,NA,TRBV4-3,TGCGCCAGCAGCCAAGGTAGCGGGAGATCCTCCGGGGAGCTGTTTTTT,CASSQGSGRSSGELFF
TRBJ2-1,NA,NA,TRBV2,TGTGCCAGCAGATTCCGTTTGGCCACAGGCAACAATGAGCAGTTCTTC,CASRFRLATGNNEQFF
TRBJ1-2,NA,NA,TRBV5-1,TGCGCCAGCAGCTTGTGGGCTGGGGCAGACAATGGCTACACCTTC,CASSLWAGADNGYTF
TRBJ1-2,NA,NA,TRBV11-3,TGTGCCAGCAGCTCACCCGGACCAGGGGTAATTAACTATGGCTACACCTTC,CASSSPGPGVINYGYTF
TRBJ2-7,NA,NA,TRBV5-8,TGTGCCAGCAGCTTGGCAGGGGTCGGCTACGAGCAGTACTTC,CASSLAGVGYEQYF
TRBJ2-7,TRBD1,few,TRBV6-1,TGTGCCAGCAGTGACCCCACAGGGGGGAGGATCTACGAGCAGTACTTC,CASSDPTGGRIYEQYF
TRBJ1-2,NA,NA,TRBV19,TGTGCCAGTAGTATAGGGGGGGATCGGGTCTATGGCTACACCTTC,CASSIGGDRVYGYTF
TRBJ1-1,NA,NA,TRBV6-1,TGTGCCAGCAGTGAACCCCGGAACACTGAAGCTTTCTTT,CASSEPRNTEAFF
TRBJ1-1,NA,NA,TRBV7-8,TGTGCCAGCAGCTTAGCGGGGCAAGATCACACTGAAGCTTTCTTT,CASSLAGQDHTEAFF
TRBJ2-2,TRBD1,NA,TRBV29-1,TGCAGCGTTTCAGGGGGCGATACCGGGGAGCTGTTTTTT,CSVSGGDTGELFF
TRBJ2-1,TRBD1,NA,TRBV5-1,TGCGCCAGCAGCGGGGGGGACAGGGGAGGATCCAATGAGCAGTTCTTC,CASSGGDRGGSNEQFF
TRBJ1-1,NA,NA,TRBV14,TGTGCCAGCAGCCCTGTCCGGGGAATGAACACTGAAGCTTTCTTT,CASSPVRGMNTEAFF
TRBJ2-5,NA,NA,TRBV7-2,TGTGCCAGCAGCCGCCGGGGGGCCTCCCAAGAGACCCAGTACTTC,CASSRRGASQETQYF
TRBJ2-2,TRBD2,NA,TRBV4-2,TGTGCCAGCAGCCAAGATTCCGCGGGAGCACCCACCGGGGAGCTGTTTTTT,CASSQDSAGAPTGELFF
TRBJ2-3,NA,NA,TRBV27,TGTGCCAGCAGCCCTGAACTGGGCCTCATCACAGATACGCAGTATTTT,CASSPELGLITDTQYF
TRBJ2-4,NA,once,TRBV11-1,TGTGCCAGCAGCCTAAACGCCAAAATTTTAGCCAAAAACATTCAGTACTTC,CASSLNAKILAKNIQYF
TRBJ1-2,TRBD1,NA,TRBV5-4,TGTGCCAGCAGGCGTGCGGACAGGTCTTTAGCTAACTACGGCTACACCTTC,CASRRADRSLANYGYTF